Listed below are T cell receptor beta chains from one sample, sequenced in a study of shared clonotypes between healthy human individuals. Profiled with immunoSEQ multiplex PCR; TCRdb holds only in-frame clones, not every one. The sample has some 2.1 million clones, 85% to 95% seen once. The sample was naive CD4+ T cells sorted from blood. All receptors come from a man younger than 30 in good health. CDR3s include the opening cysteine and the closing phenylalanine or tryptophan. D genes are given only for firm matches. Only some rows state a clone size, as once, few, many or a class for expanded clones.

D gene: -; V gene: TRBV11-2; J gene: TRBJ1-1; clone size: -; CDR3 protein: CASSLKQNTEAFF; CDR3 DNA: TGTGCCAGCAGCTTAAAACAGAACACTGAAGCTTTCTTT
D gene: TRBD1; V gene: TRBV30; J gene: TRBJ2-1; clone size: -; CDR3 protein: CAWSPGQADHEQFF; CDR3 DNA: TGTGCCTGGAGTCCGGGACAGGCGGACCATGAGCAGTTCTTC
D gene: -; V gene: TRBV27; J gene: TRBJ1-2; clone size: -; CDR3 protein: CASSPTPHGYTF; CDR3 DNA: TGTGCCAGCAGCCCGACCCCACATGGCTACACCTTC
D gene: TRBD1; V gene: TRBV30; J gene: TRBJ1-5; clone size: once; CDR3 protein: CAWSAKDRSNQPQHF; CDR3 DNA: TGTGCCTGGAGTGCCAAGGACAGGAGCAATCAGCCCCAGCATTTT
D gene: -; V gene: TRBV10-1; J gene: TRBJ2-5; clone size: -; CDR3 protein: CASSAGGTQYF; CDR3 DNA: TGCGCCAGCAGCGCCGGAGGGACCCAGTACTTC
D gene: TRBD2; V gene: TRBV25-1; J gene: TRBJ2-3; clone size: -; CDR3 protein: CASSGAFSAGGGTQYF; CDR3 DNA: TGTGCCAGCAGTGGAGCATTCTCAGCGGGAGGGGGTACGCAGTATTTT
D gene: -; V gene: TRBV6-5; J gene: TRBJ2-7; clone size: -; CDR3 protein: CASSTARSTYEQYF; CDR3 DNA: TGTGCCAGCAGCACCGCCAGGAGCACCTACGAGCAGTACTTC
D gene: TRBD2; V gene: TRBV5-4; J gene: TRBJ2-5; clone size: -; CDR3 protein: CASSRTSLETQYF; CDR3 DNA: TGTGCCAGCAGCCGGACTAGCCTTGAGACCCAGTACTTC
D gene: TRBD2; V gene: TRBV5-1; J gene: TRBJ2-3; clone size: -; CDR3 protein: CASSTPSGFTDTQYF; CDR3 DNA: TGCGCCAGCAGCACACCTAGCGGATTCACAGATACGCAGTATTTT
D gene: -; V gene: TRBV28; J gene: TRBJ1-5; clone size: -; CDR3 protein: CASSLLGLQPQHF; CDR3 DNA: TGTGCCAGCAGTCTCCTGGGGCTTCAGCCCCAGCATTTT
D gene: -; V gene: TRBV7-3; J gene: TRBJ2-1; clone size: -; CDR3 protein: CASSSTRVNEQFF; CDR3 DNA: TGTGCCAGCAGCTCAACTAGGGTCAATGAGCAGTTCTTC
D gene: TRBD1; V gene: TRBV5-1; J gene: TRBJ2-7; clone size: -; CDR3 protein: CASSLRGRGLEQYF; CDR3 DNA: TGCGCCAGCAGCTTGCGTGGCAGGGGGCTAGAGCAGTACTTC
D gene: TRBD1; V gene: TRBV2; J gene: TRBJ2-1; clone size: -; CDR3 protein: CASSEQGVLDEQFF; CDR3 DNA: TGTGCCAGCAGTGAACAGGGGGTTTTGGATGAGCAGTTCTTC
D gene: -; V gene: TRBV30; J gene: TRBJ1-1; clone size: -; CDR3 protein: CAWSSVRGQNTEAFF; CDR3 DNA: TGTGCCTGGAGTTCCGTGAGGGGACAGAACACTGAAGCTTTCTTT
D gene: -; V gene: TRBV12-5; J gene: TRBJ1-2; clone size: -; CDR3 protein: CASGLDELGNYGYTF; CDR3 DNA: TGTGCTAGTGGTTTGGACGAGCTAGGGAACTATGGCTACACCTTC
D gene: -; V gene: TRBV2; J gene: TRBJ1-5; clone size: -; CDR3 protein: CASRRDIGNQPQHF; CDR3 DNA: TGTGCCAGCAGGCGGGACATCGGCAATCAGCCCCAGCATTTT
D gene: -; V gene: TRBV4-1; J gene: TRBJ1-5; clone size: -; CDR3 protein: CASSQLDSNQPQHF; CDR3 DNA: TGCGCCAGCAGCCAATTGGACAGCAATCAGCCCCAGCATTTT
D gene: -; V gene: TRBV11-2; J gene: TRBJ2-7; clone size: -; CDR3 protein: CASSLVSSLYSYEQYF; CDR3 DNA: TGTGCCAGCAGCTTAGTGTCTAGCCTGTACTCCTACGAGCAGTACTTC
D gene: TRBD1; V gene: TRBV9; J gene: TRBJ2-3; clone size: once; CDR3 protein: CASSVGDRGLSTDTQYF; CDR3 DNA: TGTGCCAGCAGCGTAGGGGACAGGGGGCTAAGCACAGATACGCAGTATTTT
D gene: -; V gene: TRBV30; J gene: TRBJ1-5; clone size: -; CDR3 protein: CAWTGGSNQPQHF; CDR3 DNA: TGTGCCTGGACCGGGGGATCTAATCAGCCCCAGCATTTT
D gene: -; V gene: TRBV19; J gene: TRBJ2-1; clone size: -; CDR3 protein: CASSIVGGDDEQFF; CDR3 DNA: TGTGCCAGTAGTATAGTCGGAGGGGACGATGAGCAGTTCTTC
D gene: TRBD1; V gene: TRBV7-9; J gene: TRBJ1-1; clone size: -; CDR3 protein: CASSSLPGTGSMNTEAFF; CDR3 DNA: TGTGCCAGCAGCTCGCTACCCGGGACAGGTTCCATGAACACTGAAGCTTTCTTT
D gene: TRBD1; V gene: TRBV27; J gene: TRBJ2-7; clone size: -; CDR3 protein: CASSPKTGGGGEQYF; CDR3 DNA: TGTGCCAGCAGTCCCAAGACAGGGGGCGGAGGCGAGCAGTACTTC
D gene: -; V gene: TRBV11-3; J gene: TRBJ2-3; clone size: once; CDR3 protein: CASSLGRSSTDTQYF; CDR3 DNA: TGTGCCAGCAGCTTAGGCCGGAGTAGCACAGATACGCAGTATTTT
D gene: -; V gene: TRBV6-1; J gene: TRBJ1-2; clone size: -; CDR3 protein: CATTVSVGLHYGYTF; CDR3 DNA: TGTGCCACCACAGTGAGTGTTGGGCTGCACTATGGCTACACCTTC
D gene: -; V gene: TRBV6-5; J gene: TRBJ1-4; clone size: -; CDR3 protein: CASTSRRDLNEKLFF; CDR3 DNA: TGTGCCAGCACCTCGAGAAGGGACCTTAATGAAAAACTGTTTTTT
D gene: TRBD1; V gene: TRBV6-5; J gene: TRBJ1-1; clone size: -; CDR3 protein: CASTLTGGEAFF; CDR3 DNA: TGTGCCAGCACCCTGACAGGGGGCGAAGCTTTCTTT
D gene: -; V gene: TRBV9; J gene: TRBJ1-1; clone size: -; CDR3 protein: CASSVSGMGNTEAFF; CDR3 DNA: TGTGCCAGCAGCGTAAGTGGGATGGGGAACACTGAAGCTTTCTTT
D gene: -; V gene: TRBV5-6; J gene: TRBJ1-2; clone size: -; CDR3 protein: CASSLESAGSGTWGYTF; CDR3 DNA: TGTGCCAGCAGCTTGGAGTCTGCGGGGTCAGGAACCTGGGGCTACACCTTC
D gene: -; V gene: TRBV10-3; J gene: TRBJ1-5; clone size: -; CDR3 protein: CAISESPGQPQHF; CDR3 DNA: TGTGCCATCAGTGAGTCGCCGGGACAGCCCCAGCATTTT
D gene: TRBD1; V gene: TRBV6-1; J gene: TRBJ1-1; clone size: -; CDR3 protein: CASSVRTGGVWDTEAFF; CDR3 DNA: TGTGCCAGCAGTGTACGGACAGGGGGCGTTTGGGACACTGAAGCTTTCTTT
D gene: -; V gene: TRBV10-1; J gene: TRBJ2-5; clone size: -; CDR3 protein: CASSESGQETQYF; CDR3 DNA: TGCGCCAGCAGTGAGTCGGGGCAAGAGACCCAGTACTTC
D gene: -; V gene: TRBV2; J gene: TRBJ2-6; clone size: -; CDR3 protein: CASLQQPSGANVLTF; CDR3 DNA: TGTGCCAGCCTCCAACAGCCATCTGGGGCCAACGTCCTGACTTTC
D gene: -; V gene: TRBV6-5; J gene: TRBJ1-4; clone size: -; CDR3 protein: CASSSWGSNEKLFF; CDR3 DNA: TGTGCCAGCAGTTCATGGGGGTCGAATGAAAAACTGTTTTTT
D gene: TRBD1; V gene: TRBV7-6; J gene: TRBJ1-4; clone size: -; CDR3 protein: CASSLGTVTEKLFF; CDR3 DNA: TGTGCCAGCAGCTTGGGGACAGTTACTGAAAAACTGTTTTTT
D gene: -; V gene: TRBV5-4; J gene: TRBJ2-7; clone size: -; CDR3 protein: CASSEGGGTGSYEQYF; CDR3 DNA: TGTGCCAGCAGCGAAGGAGGTGGCACAGGGTCCTACGAGCAGTACTTC
D gene: -; V gene: TRBV2; J gene: TRBJ2-3; clone size: once; CDR3 protein: CASSDPGSTDTQYF; CDR3 DNA: TGTGCCAGCAGTGACCCAGGTAGCACAGATACGCAGTATTTT
D gene: -; V gene: TRBV10-3; J gene: TRBJ2-1; clone size: -; CDR3 protein: CAISESGRDNEQFF; CDR3 DNA: TGTGCCATCAGTGAATCAGGTAGAGACAATGAGCAGTTCTTC
D gene: -; V gene: TRBV30; J gene: TRBJ1-1; clone size: -; CDR3 protein: CAWEGGSFPTEAFF; CDR3 DNA: TGTGCCTGGGAGGGGGGTTCATTTCCCACTGAAGCTTTCTTT
D gene: -; V gene: TRBV7-2; J gene: TRBJ1-3; clone size: -; CDR3 protein: CASSTGSINAANTIYF; CDR3 DNA: TGTGCCAGCAGCACCGGGTCAATAAATGCCGCAAACACCATATATTTT